This TCR beta chain was captured in a study of blood T cell repertoires in COVID-19. On the study more broadly: The study drew acute and convalescent COVID-19 samples from the United States, Italy and Spain. The cDNA or gDNA used as material had been derived from T cells, B-cell-depleted T cells, or PBMCs.

The authors' processing: Reference gene primer amplification yielded estimated nucleated cell counts. Repertoires were generated with immunoSEQ multiplex PCR, while TCRdb's copy carries only in-frame clones and drops some. V, J and clone size were drawn from that table, and D and trimming were deduced from the DNA. The data contain hundreds of thousands of clones, around 87% of them singletons. The sequencing input was peripheral blood. This clonotype was sampled from a man aged 65-85 years with acute or convalescent COVID-19.

This chain's CDR3 is CASSFSGYEQFF. The CDR3 DNA follows: TGTGCCAGCAGTTTTTCAGGGTATGAGCAGTTCTTC. V usage is TRBV12-3 or TRBV12-4 and J usage is TRBJ2-1; perhaps TRBD1 as D (5 bases). The CDR3 has 12 amino acids. The V end lost 3 bases, the J end lost 8 bases, and 8 bases lay between the germline ends.